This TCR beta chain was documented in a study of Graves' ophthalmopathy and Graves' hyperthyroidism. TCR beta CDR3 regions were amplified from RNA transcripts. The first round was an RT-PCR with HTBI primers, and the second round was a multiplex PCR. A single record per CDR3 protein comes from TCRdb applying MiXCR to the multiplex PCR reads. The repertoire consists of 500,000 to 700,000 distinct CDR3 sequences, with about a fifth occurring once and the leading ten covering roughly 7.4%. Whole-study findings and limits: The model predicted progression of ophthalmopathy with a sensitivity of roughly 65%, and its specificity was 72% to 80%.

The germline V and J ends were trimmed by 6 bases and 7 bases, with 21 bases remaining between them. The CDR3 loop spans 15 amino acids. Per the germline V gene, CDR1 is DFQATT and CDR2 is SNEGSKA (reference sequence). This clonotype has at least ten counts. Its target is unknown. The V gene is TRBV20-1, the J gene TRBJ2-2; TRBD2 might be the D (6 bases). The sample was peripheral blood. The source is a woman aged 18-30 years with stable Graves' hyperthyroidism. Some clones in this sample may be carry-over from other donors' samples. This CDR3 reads CSAKAGPQAFGELFF. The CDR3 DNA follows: TGCAGTGCGAAAGCGGGCCCCCAGGCCTTCGGGGAGCTGTTTTTT.